Listed here are 15 T cell receptor beta chains from one sample, sequenced in a study of blood T cell repertoires in COVID-19. Profiling relied on immunoSEQ multiplex PCR, and the TCRdb table lists in-frame clones only, not all of them. The sample lists 250,000 to 350,000 clones, approximately 88% occurring once. The sequencing sample was made of peripheral blood. The receptors shown here come from a woman younger than 45 who had recovered from COVID-19.

The V and J genes are TRBV27 and TRBJ1-2; tentatively, D is TRBD1 (5 bases). Trimming took 5 bases from V and 2 from J, leaving 12 bases between them. Germline CDR1 MNHEY, CDR2 SMNVEV (reference sequence). The CDR3 has 14 amino acids. CDR3 protein: CASSDSFQNYGYTF. CDR3 coding DNA: TGTGCCAGCAGTGACAGTTTTCAGAACTATGGCTACACCTTC.

The J gene is TRBJ1-5, the V gene TRBV2, with D unclear. Germline V CDR1 and CDR2: SNHLY, FYNNEI. CDR3 length: 13 residues. V was trimmed by 6 bases and J by 8 bases, leaving 14 bases between them. CDR3 sequence reads: CASRTGEEEPQHF. The CDR3 coding sequence is TGTGCCAGCAGGACGGGAGAGGAGGAGCCCCAGCATTTT.

For this clone: Sequence at one end of the junction differs from germline and may be a read error. CDR3 sequence reads: CASSTPQGAINIQYF. The CDR3 DNA follows: TGTGCCAGCAGTACCCCCCAGGGGGCCATAAACATTCAGTACTTC. The rearrangement uses TRBV6-2 or TRBV6-3 and TRBJ2-4; 8 bases fit TRBD1. The CDR3 length is 15 residues. Germline assignment: CDR1 MNHEY and CDR2 SVGEGT.

J is TRBJ1-2 and V is TRBV7-2; D gene uncertain. Trimming removed 2 bases at V and 3 bases at J, with 13 bases between. The CDR3 has 15 residues. The germline V gene encodes CDR1 SGHTA and CDR2 FQGNSA. In DNA, the CDR3 is TGTGCCAGCAGCTTATCAGCGGGCTGGGACTATGGCTACACCTTC. Amino acid sequence: CASSLSAGWDYGYTF.

This chain's CDR3 is CASSWLSSYEQYF. In nucleotides, the CDR3 is TGTGCCAGCAGTTGGCTCTCATCTTATGAGCAGTACTTC. The rearrangement links TRBV6-6 to TRBJ2-7; D uncertain. CDR1 MNHNY and CDR2 SVGAGI come from the germline V gene (reference sequence). V was shortened by 4 bases and J by 7 bases, with 14 bases between the two germline ends. The CDR3 is made up of 13 amino acids.

This chain joins TRBV13 and TRBJ2-3; 7 bases fit TRBD1. The V segment lost 5 bases and the J segment 4 bases; nucleotides outside the gene matches: 12. The CDR3 has 16 amino acids. Germline CDR1 is PRHDT and CDR2 is FYEKMQ (reference sequence). The CDR3 region has the DNA TGTGCCAGCAGCCCAGGGGGTGCAGGAATAGCAGATACGCAGTATTTT. This encodes CASSPGGAGIADTQYF.

J is TRBJ2-1 and V is TRBV5-4; the match to TRBD2 covers 11 bases. The CDR3 is made up of 16 amino acids. Germline trimming cut 4 bases from V and 5 bases from J; bases unmatched to any gene: 8. Germline CDR1 and CDR2: SGHNT and YYREEE (reference sequence). The CDR3 here is CASSTHLAGGHNEQFF. The CDR3 nucleotides read TGTGCCAGCAGCACCCATCTAGCGGGGGGCCACAATGAGCAGTTCTTC.

The rearrangement uses TRBV7-2 and TRBJ2-2; 11 bases map to TRBD1. The CDR3 covers 16 residues. The germline CDR1 and CDR2 sequences are SGHTA and FQGNSA. The J segment lost 8 bases and the V segment lost 2 bases, leaving 7 bases of the junction unmatched. CDR3 sequence (DNA): TGTGCCAGCAGCTTACTAGGACAGGGGGCTCGAGGGGAGCTGTTTTTT. It codes for CASSLLGQGARGELFF.

The chain carries TRBV5-6 and TRBJ2-7; TRBD2 aligns across 9 bases. This CDR3 region has 15 residues. Germline CDR1 and CDR2: SGHDT and YYEEEE. Germline trimming cut 1 base from V and 4 bases from J; bases unmatched to any gene: 6. Here the CDR3 reads CASSLLGLAGYEQYF. DNA of the CDR3: TGTGCCAGCAGCTTGTTGGGTCTAGCGGGGTACGAGCAGTACTTC.

This chain joins TRBV7-6 and TRBJ2-5; possibly TRBD2 for D (6 bases). The CDR3 loop spans 15 amino acids. Germline V gene data show CDR1 as SGHVS and CDR2 as FNYEAQ. V was clipped by 5 bases and J by 5 bases, with 18 bases between them. In DNA form, the CDR3 reads TGTGCCAGCAGCATTAGGGCGGGCAGCGGGGAGACCCAGTACTTC. Translated, it gives CASSIRAGSGETQYF.

V gene TRBV28 combines with J gene TRBJ1-1; TRBD1 matches 9 bases. Germline lookup yields CDR1 MDHEN and CDR2 SYDVKM. Trimming cost V 5 bases and J 5 bases; bases outside gene matches: 6. CDR3 size: 14 residues. CDR3 DNA: TGTGCCAGCAGTGGACAGGGGTTGGGGACTGAAGCTTTCTTT. This sequence encodes CASSGQGLGTEAFF.

The chain uses TRBV7-9 and TRBJ1-3; the D gene is possibly TRBD1 (5 bases). The CDR3 consists of 13 residues. Germline V lookup: CDR1 SEHNR, CDR2 FQNEAQ (reference sequence). The germline V and J ends were trimmed by 11 bases and 5 bases, with 16 bases remaining between them. The CDR3 sequence: CAYLGVTRNTIYF. For the CDR3, the DNA is TGTGCCTATCTAGGGGTGACGAGAAACACCATATATTTT.

This clone was recorded once. The genes are TRBV24-1 and TRBJ2-5, with D maybe TRBD1 (5 bases). V was pared by 8 bases and J by 7 bases, with 13 bases between. The V gene's germline CDR1 is KGHDR and CDR2 SFDVKD. This CDR3 comprises 12 residues. DNA for the CDR3: TGTGCCACCAATCGACAGCTTCGGACCCAGTACTTC. It specifies CATNRQLRTQYF.

The chain uses TRBV27 and TRBJ1-5; maybe TRBD1 (5 bases). V was trimmed by 3 bases and J by 0 bases, leaving 6 bases between them. The CDR3 has 14 residues. From germline, CDR1 is MNHEY and CDR2 SMNVEV (reference sequence). CDR3: CASSFGGSNQPQHF. CDR3 in DNA: TGTGCCAGCAGTTTCGGGGGTAGCAATCAGCCCCAGCATTTT.

The J gene is TRBJ2-7, the V gene TRBV7-8; a weak D match, TRBD1 (6 bases). This CDR3 has 13 residues. Germline V gives CDR1 SGHVS, CDR2 FQNEAQ. The V gene lost 5 bases and the J gene lost 2 bases, with 10 bases spanning the gap. The CDR3 DNA reads as TGTGCCAGCAGCGCCCGGACAGCCTACGAGCAGTACTTC. Its protein product is CASSARTAYEQYF.